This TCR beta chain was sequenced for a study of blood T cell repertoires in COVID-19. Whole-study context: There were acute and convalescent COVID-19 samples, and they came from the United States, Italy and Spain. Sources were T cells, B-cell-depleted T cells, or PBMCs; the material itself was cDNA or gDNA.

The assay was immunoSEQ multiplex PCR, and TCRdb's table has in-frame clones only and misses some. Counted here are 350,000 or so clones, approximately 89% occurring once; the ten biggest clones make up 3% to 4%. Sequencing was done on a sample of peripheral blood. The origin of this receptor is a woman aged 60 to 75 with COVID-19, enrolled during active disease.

The CDR3 DNA sequence: TGTGCCAGCAGACAGGGTTGGGGGAATGAAAAACTGTTTTTT. It yields the protein CASRQGWGNEKLFF. The V gene is TRBV6-5, the J gene TRBJ1-4; tentative D call: TRBD1 (6 bases). In germline, CDR1 is MNHEY, CDR2 SVGAGI. V dropped 6 bases and J dropped 5 bases, with 13 bases sitting between them. This CDR3 is 14 amino acids long.